The T cell receptor beta chain under discussion was sequenced for a study of T cells in Graves' hyperthyroidism and ophthalmopathy. General study results and limits: The majority of expanded thyroid clonotypes above 0.001 also appeared in blood.

The table lists this clonotype with many counts. Its antigen is undetermined. There were TCR beta CDR3 regions amplified from RNA transcripts. TCR CDR3 regions were first amplified by RT-PCR with HTBI primers. One entry per CDR3 protein results from TCRdb running MiXCR on the multiplex PCR reads. The data contain a few hundred thousand distinct CDR3 sequences, around 20% of them singletons. CDR1 and CDR2 (germline): SGHKS, YYEKEE (reference sequence). The CDR3 consists of 13 residues. V was cut by 0 bases and J by 6 bases, with 7 bases left in between. Patients aged 18 to 65 had newly diagnosed hyperthyroidism lasting under 2 months.

Sample: blood. This chain joins TRBV5-5 and TRBJ1-5, with no clear D. This TCR was recovered from a man between 18 and 29 years old with Graves' hyperthyroidism. The CDR3 DNA follows: TGTGCCAGCAGCTTGGTGTTAGGTCAGCCCCAGCATTTT. Translation: CASSLVLGQPQHF.